This entry lists 2 T cell receptor beta chains sequenced from one sample in a study of cytomegalovirus exposure and HLA in healthy donors. Researchers ran the PCR with 60 Vbeta and 13 Jbeta primers. Repertoires were generated with immunoSEQ multiplex PCR, while TCRdb's copy carries only in-frame clones and drops some. The sample shows 150,000 to 200,000 clones, roughly 88% of them seen only once. The sequenced material came from PBMCs. These receptor sequences come from a girl aged 2 to 10 in good health and CMV-seropositive.

The genes are TRBV7-9 and TRBJ2-1, with 9 nucleotides matching TRBD2. The CDR3 is made up of 15 amino acids. V shed 1 base and J 3 bases; nucleotides not matched to a gene: 1. Per germline, CDR1 SEHNR and CDR2 FQNEAQ (reference sequence). CDR3 protein: CASSLGLADYNEQFF. The CDR3 DNA sequence: TGTGCCAGCAGCTTAGGACTAGCGGACTACAATGAGCAGTTCTTC.

The chain joins TRBV5-4 to TRBJ2-5, with 11 bases lining up with TRBD2. The CDR3 contains 19 residues. Germline lookup yields CDR1 SGHNT and CDR2 YYREEE (reference sequence). The V segment lost 4 bases and the J segment 2 bases; nucleotides outside the gene matches: 16. CDR3 sequence: CASSPGLAADLWKQETQYF. As DNA, the CDR3 is TGTGCCAGCAGCCCGGGACTAGCGGCCGACCTTTGGAAACAAGAGACCCAGTACTTC.